Detailed here is one TCR beta chain. V trimming: 6 bases; J trimming: 2 bases; junction bases outside the gene matches: 12. There are 16 residues in the CDR3. From germline, CDR1 is MDHEN and CDR2 SYDVKM. Each CDR3 protein is one row after TCRdb ran MiXCR on the 5' RACE reads. Of some 500,000 distinct CDR3 sequences listed, more than 13% are singletons. The data originate from a study of identical twins. The sample was also linked to a second study, of yellow fever vaccine responses in identical twins.

The chain uses TRBV28 and TRBJ2-7; 8 positions agree with TRBD2. Material: CD4+ T cells sorted from blood. The TCR comes from a woman between 18 and 29 years old in good health. The CDR3 loop is CASSPTVLRGAYEQYF. CDR3 DNA: TGTGCCAGCAGCCCCACGGTATTGCGGGGGGCCTACGAGCAGTACTTC.